The clone carrying this TCR beta chain was recorded once. These data originate in a study of blood T cell repertoires in COVID-19. Study details: From T cells, B-cell-depleted T cells, or PBMCs came the material, which was cDNA or gDNA.

Residents of about two dozen US areas, aged roughly 18 to 89 years, made up the participants. CDR3 size: 15 residues. Trimming at V came to 4 bases and at J to 5 bases, leaving 4 bases not matched to a gene. CDR1 and CDR2 from the germline V gene are KGHDR and SFDVKD. Only in-frame clones appear in the TCRdb table, and some are missing; sequencing was by immunoSEQ multiplex PCR. Counted here are roughly 220,000 clones, about 90% occurring once; the ten biggest clones make up roughly 15%. The chain uses TRBV24-1 and TRBJ1-4, with 9 nucleotides matching TRBD1. The sequence was obtained from a woman aged 45-65 years with acute COVID-19. The sequenced sample was PBMCs or T cells enriched from blood (not recorded which). The CDR3 is CATSDTGTGNEKLFF. The CDR3 DNA sequence: TGTGCCACCAGTGACACCGGGACAGGGAATGAAAAACTGTTTTTT.